The 11 T cell receptor beta chains in this list originate from one sample, sequenced in a study of early T cells in non-severe SARS-CoV-2 infection. TCRdb re-analysed the 5' RACE reads in MiXCR, keeping a single row per CDR3 protein. The data show about 76,000 distinct CDR3 sequences, with about 10% seen just once and 4.7% held by the top ten. The sequencing input was whole blood. Receptors originate from an adult who was a healthcare worker with PCR-confirmed SARS-CoV-2 infection or an uninfected control (not recorded which).

Only a few counts were recorded for this clonotype. The gene calls are TRBV11-2 and TRBJ2-7; possibly TRBD1 for D (6 bases). V gave up 5 bases and J gave up 3 bases, with 20 bases separating them. Germline V gene sequence: CDR1 SGHAT, CDR2 FQNNGV. The CDR3 extends over 16 amino acids. DNA of the CDR3: TGTGCCAGCAGCCATCCTCCGGGACAACTACTCTACGAGCAGTACTTC. This codes for CASSHPPGQLLYEQYF.

The sample holds a few counts of this clonotype. The chain recombines TRBV12-3 or TRBV12-4 with TRBJ2-1, with 8 nucleotides matching TRBD1. This CDR3 spans 15 amino acids. After removal of 3 bases from V and 5 bases from J, the junction contained 6 bases not matched to a gene. CDR3: CASSLRQGANNEQFF. In DNA, the CDR3 is TGTGCCAGCAGTTTGCGGCAGGGGGCAAACAATGAGCAGTTCTTC.

This clonotype occurred a few times. J is TRBJ1-4 and V is TRBV7-2; 8 nucleotides line up with TRBD1. The CDR3 length is 15 residues. The J segment lost 10 bases and the V segment lost 1 base, leaving 8 bases of the junction unmatched. The germline V gene has CDR1 SGHTA and CDR2 FQGNSA. In DNA form, the CDR3 reads TGTGCCAGCAGCTTAGAGGTTGGACAGGGTGGAAAACTGTTTTTT. Protein: CASSLEVGQGGKLFF.

The CDR3 loop is CASSSARGSTEAFF. CDR3 DNA: TGCGCCAGCAGCTCCGCGAGGGGATCCACTGAAGCTTTCTTT. The rearrangement uses TRBV5-1 and TRBJ1-1; possibly TRBD1 for D (5 bases). The CDR3 contains 14 residues. CDR1 SGHRS and CDR2 YFSETQ come from the germline V gene. The V gene lost 3 bases and the J gene lost 4 bases, with 13 bases spanning the gap.

The chain links TRBV7-6 to TRBJ1-1; the D gene is possibly TRBD1 (5 bases). The CDR3 runs to 15 residues. The germline CDR1 and CDR2 sequences are SGHVS and FNYEAQ. V dropped 0 bases and J dropped 1 base, with 9 bases sitting between them. CDR3 coding DNA: TGTGCCAGCAGCTTAGCTGCGACAGCGAACACTGAAGCTTTCTTT. Its translation is CASSLAATANTEAFF.

This clonotype has a count of ten or more. The chain joins TRBV7-9 to TRBJ1-1, with D unresolved. The germline V gene has CDR1 SEHNR and CDR2 FQNEAQ (reference sequence). The CDR3 runs 13 residues. V shed 2 bases and J shed 1 base, with 5 bases lying between them. The CDR3 DNA reads as TGTGCCAGCAGCTTATCCGCGAACACTGAAGCTTTCTTT. Amino acids: CASSLSANTEAFF.

This clonotype was found a few times. As DNA, the CDR3 is TGTGCCAGCAGTTCCCCATCCGGGGGCGGGGGGGCAGATACGCAGTATTTT. It translates to CASSSPSGGGGADTQYF. This rearrangement joins TRBV6-5 to TRBJ2-3; 9 positions agree with TRBD2. CDR3 size: 17 residues. V shed 4 bases, J shed 4 bases, and the junction held 12 bases outside the gene matches. Per the germline V gene, CDR1 is MNHEY and CDR2 is SVGAGI.

The V and J genes are TRBV2 and TRBJ1-2; no definite D call. V dropped 4 bases and J dropped 6 bases, with 15 bases sitting between them. The CDR3 covers 14 residues. Germline CDR1 is SNHLY and CDR2 is FYNNEI. The CDR3 loop reads CASSAVPYGNGYTF. For the CDR3, the DNA is TGTGCCAGCAGTGCCGTTCCATACGGGAATGGCTACACCTTC.

Many counts were recorded for this clonotype. The chain carries TRBV7-2 and TRBJ1-5; no definite D call. CDR3 length equals 13 residues. The germline V gene has CDR1 SGHTA and CDR2 FQGNSA. Between the trimmed V and J ends, which lost 8 bases and 6 bases, there was a span of 14 bases. CDR3 DNA: TGTGCCAGCGGTTGGGGTGTTTCTCAGCCCCAGCATTTT. The encoded protein is CASGWGVSQPQHF.

The V and J genes are TRBV2 and TRBJ2-1; D assignment may be TRBD1 or TRBD2 (5 bases each). The V end was cut by 0 bases, the J end by 2 bases, with 5 bases between. The germline V gene has CDR1 SNHLY and CDR2 FYNNEI. CDR3 length equals 14 residues. The CDR3 DNA reads TGTGCCAGCAGTGAAGCGGGGGCCTACAATGAGCAGTTCTTC. It yields the protein CASSEAGAYNEQFF. The whole variable domain, remainder taken from reference TRBV2 and TRBJ2-1, is EPEVTQTPSHQVTQMGQEVILRCVPISNHLYFYWYRQILGQKVEFLVSFYNNEISEKSEIFDDQFSVERPDGSNFTLKIRSTKLEDSAMYFCASSEAGAYNEQFFGPGTRLTVL.

The chain combines TRBV6-2 or TRBV6-3 with TRBJ1-1, with D possibly TRBD1 on 5 matching bases. The length of the CDR3 is 13 residues. Trimming removed 5 bases from V and 8 bases from J, with 15 bases in between. The germline V gene encodes CDR1 MNHEY and CDR2 SVGEGT. DNA of the CDR3: TGTGCCAGCAGTCTTGGCGGGGGATGGGAAGCTTTCTTT. Protein sequence: CASSLGGGWEAFF.